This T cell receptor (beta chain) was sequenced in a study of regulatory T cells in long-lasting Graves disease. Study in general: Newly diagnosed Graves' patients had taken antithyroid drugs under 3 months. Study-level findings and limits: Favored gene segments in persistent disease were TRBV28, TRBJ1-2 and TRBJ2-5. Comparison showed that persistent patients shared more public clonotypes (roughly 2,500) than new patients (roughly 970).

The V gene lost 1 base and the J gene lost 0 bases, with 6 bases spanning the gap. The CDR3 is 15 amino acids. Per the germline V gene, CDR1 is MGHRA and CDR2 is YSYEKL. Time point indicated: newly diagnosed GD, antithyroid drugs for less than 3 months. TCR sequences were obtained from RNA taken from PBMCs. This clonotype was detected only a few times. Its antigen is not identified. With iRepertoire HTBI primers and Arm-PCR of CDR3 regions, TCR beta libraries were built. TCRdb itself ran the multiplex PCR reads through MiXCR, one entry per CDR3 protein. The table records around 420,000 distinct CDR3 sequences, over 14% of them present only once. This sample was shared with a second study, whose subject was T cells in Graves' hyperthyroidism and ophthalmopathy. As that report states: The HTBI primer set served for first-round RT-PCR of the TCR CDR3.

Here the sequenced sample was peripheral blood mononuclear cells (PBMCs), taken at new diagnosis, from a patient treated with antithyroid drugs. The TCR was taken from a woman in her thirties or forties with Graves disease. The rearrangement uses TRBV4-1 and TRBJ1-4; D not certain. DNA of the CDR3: TGCGCCAGCAGCCAAGTATCAGCAACTAATGAAAAACTGTTTTTT. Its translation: CASSQVSATNEKLFF.